Presented here are 10 T cell receptor beta chains from one specimen sequenced in a study of T-cell reconstitution after alpha-beta-depleted transplantation in children. Construction of the TCRbeta library involved unique molecular identifiers. TCRdb passed the PCR reads through MiXCR, listing each CDR3 protein once. The data contain 300,000 to 350,000 distinct CDR3 sequences, roughly 16% of them singletons. Sequenced material: PBMCs, mostly from graft donor cells, taken 360 days after TCRalphabeta/CD19-depleted stem cell transplant. The receptors shown here come from a male patient aged 2-15 years who had a stem cell transplant for acute lymphoblastic leukemia, so the T cells may come from the graft donor.

This clonotype was observed a handful of times. The chain couples TRBV10-3 to TRBJ2-7; 7 bases are a match to TRBD2. CDR3 length: 13 residues. Germline V gene data show CDR1 as ENHRY and CDR2 as SYGVKD. Losses at the gene ends were 4 bases for V and 4 bases for J; bases not matched to a gene: 4. CDR3 sequence (DNA): TGTGCCATCAGTGTCGGCGGGAGTTACGAGCAGTACTTC. It translates to CAISVGGSYEQYF.

This chain joins TRBV6-5 and TRBJ2-7; 7 positions agree with TRBD1. There are 18 residues in the CDR3. The V segment lost 6 bases and the J segment 4 bases; nucleotides outside the gene matches: 21. Germline loops: CDR1 MNHEY, CDR2 SVGAGI. CDR3 sequence reads: CASSLLHSRQGRGYEQYF. The CDR3 nucleotides read TGTGCCAGCAGCCTTTTACATTCCCGACAGGGTAGGGGATACGAGCAGTACTTC.

This clonotype came up a few times. The chain recombines TRBV7-8 with TRBJ2-3; no definite D call. This CDR3 comprises 16 residues. V lost 2 bases to trimming and J lost 1 base, with 13 bases between them. The germline CDR1 and CDR2 sequences are SGHVS and FQNEAQ. CDR3 in amino acids: CASSLQFRQGTDTQYF. The DNA of the CDR3 is TGTGCCAGCAGCTTACAATTCAGGCAGGGCACAGATACGCAGTATTTT.

In its sample, this clonotype was seen a few times. The CDR3 DNA is TGCAGTGCTAGAGTTTTTCGAAAGGACAGCCCAGAGACCCAGTACTTC. It specifies CSARVFRKDSPETQYF. The chain is built from TRBV20-1 and TRBJ2-5; possibly TRBD1 for D (6 bases). CDR3 length: 16 amino acids. Germline V CDR1 and CDR2: DFQATT, SNEGSKA (reference sequence). V shed 1 base and J shed 4 bases, with 19 bases lying between them.

This clonotype was counted at least ten times. The chain has TRBV18 and TRBJ2-5; tentatively, D is TRBD1 or TRBD2 (5 bases each). This CDR3 has 13 residues. Germline-derived CDR1 and CDR2 are KGHSH and LQKENI. Trimming shortened V by 4 bases and J by 1 base, and 7 bases separated the two germline ends. CDR3 protein: CASSLGPQETQYF. The CDR3 bases are TGTGCCAGCTCACTGGGACCCCAAGAGACCCAGTACTTC. Together with reference TRBV18 and TRBJ2-5, the CDR3 gives the full variable domain: NAGVMQNPRHLVRRRGQEARLRCSPMKGHSHVYWYRQLPEEGLKFMVYLQKENIIDESGMPKERFSAEFPKEGPSILRIQQVVRGDSAAYFCASSLGPQETQYFGPGTRLLVL.

V usage is TRBV5-1 and J usage is TRBJ2-1; no clear D. This CDR3 has 13 residues. Trimming took 3 bases from V and 5 from J, leaving 9 bases between them. The germline CDR1 and CDR2 sequences are SGHRS and YFSETQ. CDR3 DNA: TGCGCCAGCAGCTATCTCCCCGACAATGAGCAGTTCTTC. Its protein is CASSYLPDNEQFF.

This chain links TRBV12-3 or TRBV12-4 with TRBJ1-3; no reliable D call. The ends were cut back, 7 bases at V and 4 bases at J, with 17 bases in the middle. CDR3 size: 15 residues. CDR3 loop: CASIDEPLGGNTIYF. CDR3 nucleotides: TGTGCCAGCATAGACGAGCCTCTCGGGGGAAACACCATATATTTT.

The V and J genes are TRBV6-2 or TRBV6-3 and TRBJ2-1; 9 nucleotides agree with TRBD2. CDR3 length: 13 residues. Germline trimming cut 10 bases from V and 9 bases from J; bases unmatched to any gene: 10. Germline CDR1 MNHEY, CDR2 SVGEGT. The CDR3, as DNA: TGTGCCACTACTATAGCGGGAGTGTCTGAGCAGTTCTTC. Amino acids: CATTIAGVSEQFF.

This clonotype appeared a few times. The gene calls are TRBV4-1 and TRBJ2-2; TRBD2 matches 7 bases. The J segment lost 3 bases and the V segment lost 1 base, leaving 2 bases of the junction unmatched. CDR3 length equals 15 residues. Germline CDR1 is MGHRA and CDR2 is YSYEKL. DNA of the CDR3: TGCGCCAGCAGCCAAGGGGGGGGGTACACCGGGGAGCTGTTTTTT. This encodes CASSQGGGYTGELFF.

This clonotype occurred a few times. J is TRBJ2-2 and V is TRBV4-2, with 8 bases identical to TRBD2. Germline assignment: CDR1 LGHNA and CDR2 YNFKEQ. The CDR3 has 17 amino acids. The V segment lost 0 bases and the J segment 4 bases; nucleotides outside the gene matches: 7. CDR3 bases: TGTGCCAGCAGCCAAGATGGGACGGGAGGGACCACCGGGGAGCTGTTTTTT. Its protein product is CASSQDGTGGTTGELFF.